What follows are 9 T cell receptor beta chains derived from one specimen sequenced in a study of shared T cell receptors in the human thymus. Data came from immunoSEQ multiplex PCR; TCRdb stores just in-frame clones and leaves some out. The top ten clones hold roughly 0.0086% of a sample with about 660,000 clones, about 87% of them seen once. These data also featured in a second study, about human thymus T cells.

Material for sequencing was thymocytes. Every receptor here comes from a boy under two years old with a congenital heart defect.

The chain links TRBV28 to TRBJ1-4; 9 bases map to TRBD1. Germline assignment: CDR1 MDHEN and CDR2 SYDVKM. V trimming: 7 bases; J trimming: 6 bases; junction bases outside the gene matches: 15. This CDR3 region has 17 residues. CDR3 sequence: CASKWTQGQGGDEKLFF. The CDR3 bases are TGTGCCAGCAAATGGACCCAGGGACAGGGAGGAGATGAAAAACTGTTTTTT.

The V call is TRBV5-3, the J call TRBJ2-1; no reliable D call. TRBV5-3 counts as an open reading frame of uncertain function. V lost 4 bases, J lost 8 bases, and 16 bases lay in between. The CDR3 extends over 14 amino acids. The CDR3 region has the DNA TGTGCCAGAAGCGCCCGCCGTTTGAGTTATGAGCAGTTCTTC. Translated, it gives CARSARRLSYEQFF.

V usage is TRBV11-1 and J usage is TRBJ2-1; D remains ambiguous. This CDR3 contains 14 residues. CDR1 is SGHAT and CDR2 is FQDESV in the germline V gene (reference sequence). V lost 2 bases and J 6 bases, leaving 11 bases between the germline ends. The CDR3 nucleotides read TGTGCCAGCAGCTTATCAGTGGTGGTCAATGAGCAGTTCTTC. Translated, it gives CASSLSVVVNEQFF.

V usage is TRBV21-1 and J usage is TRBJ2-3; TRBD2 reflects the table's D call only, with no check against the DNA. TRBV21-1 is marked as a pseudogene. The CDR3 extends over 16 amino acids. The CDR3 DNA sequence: TGTGCCAGCAGCAAAATACTAGCGGTTCCCACAGATACGCAGTATTTT. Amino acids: CASSKILAVPTDTQYF.

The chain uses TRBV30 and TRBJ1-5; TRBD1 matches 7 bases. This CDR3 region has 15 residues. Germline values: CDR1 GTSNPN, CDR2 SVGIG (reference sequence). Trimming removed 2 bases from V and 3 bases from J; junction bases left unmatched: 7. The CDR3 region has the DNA TGTGCCTGGAGTCCTCCGGGACAGCCCAATCAGCCCCAGCATTTT. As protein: CAWSPPGQPNQPQHF.

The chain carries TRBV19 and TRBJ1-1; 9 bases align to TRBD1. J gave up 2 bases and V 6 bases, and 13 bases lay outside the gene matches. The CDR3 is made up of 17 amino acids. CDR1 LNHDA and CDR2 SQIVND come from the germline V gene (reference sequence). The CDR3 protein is CASSPQGARQLNTEAFF. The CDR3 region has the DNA TGTGCCAGTAGCCCACAGGGGGCGCGGCAGTTAAACACTGAAGCTTTCTTT.

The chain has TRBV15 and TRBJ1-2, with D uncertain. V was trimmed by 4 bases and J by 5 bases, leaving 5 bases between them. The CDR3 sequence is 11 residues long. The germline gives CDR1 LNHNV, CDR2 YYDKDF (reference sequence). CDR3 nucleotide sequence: TGTGCCACCAGCAATCGGTATGGCTACACCTTC. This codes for CATSNRYGYTF.

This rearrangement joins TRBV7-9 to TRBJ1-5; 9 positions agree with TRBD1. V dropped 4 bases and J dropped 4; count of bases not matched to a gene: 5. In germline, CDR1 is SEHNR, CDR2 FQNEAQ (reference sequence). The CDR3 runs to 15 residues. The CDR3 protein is CASSSGTGWNQPQHF. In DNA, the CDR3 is TGTGCCAGCAGCTCTGGGACAGGGTGGAATCAGCCCCAGCATTTT.

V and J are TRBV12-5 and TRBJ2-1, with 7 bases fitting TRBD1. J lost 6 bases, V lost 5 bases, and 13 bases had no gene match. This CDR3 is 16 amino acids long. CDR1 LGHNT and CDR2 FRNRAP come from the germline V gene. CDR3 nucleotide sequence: TGTGCTAGTGGTCGATCGGACAGGCATTCCCTCAATGAGCAGTTCTTC. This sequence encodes CASGRSDRHSLNEQFF.